These 30 T cell receptor beta chains originate from one sample sequenced in a study of control samples from healthy donors and cancer patients. Only in-frame clones appear in the TCRdb table, and some are missing; sequencing was by immunoSEQ multiplex PCR. The table includes 150,000 to 180,000 clones, roughly 93% detected once. The source material was blood. These TCRs come from a man aged 45-65 years in good health.

V and J are TRBV2 and TRBJ1-6, with TRBD1 matching 9 bases. Germline V gene data show CDR1 as SNHLY and CDR2 as FYNNEI. The junction had 2 bases not matched to a gene; V was cut back by 1 base and J by 10 bases. The CDR3 has 14 residues. The DNA of the CDR3 is TGTGCCAGCAGTGAAGGACAGGGGGGATCACCCCTCCACTTT. Amino acid sequence: CASSEGQGGSPLHF.

The chain has TRBV19 and TRBJ2-4; D possibly corresponds to TRBD1 (6 bases). CDR1 and CDR2 from the germline V gene are LNHDA and SQIVND (reference sequence). V gave up 3 bases and J gave up 5 bases, with 23 bases separating them. The CDR3 is 18 residues long. CDR3 loop: CASSIRGRLQLGQNIQYF. For the CDR3, the DNA is TGTGCCAGTAGTATCAGGGGCCGACTTCAACTGGGCCAAAACATTCAGTACTTC.

The chain carries TRBV20-1 and TRBJ2-1; D possibly corresponds to TRBD2 (5 bases). The CDR3 sequence is 12 residues long. The germline V gene encodes CDR1 DFQATT and CDR2 SNEGSKA (reference sequence). The V and J ends lost 3 bases and 6 bases respectively, with 9 bases between them. The CDR3: CSASRESNEQFF. For the CDR3, the DNA is TGCAGTGCTAGTAGGGAGTCCAATGAGCAGTTCTTC.

The rearrangement uses TRBV5-4 and TRBJ2-3; 7 bases line up with TRBD2. V lost 3 bases to trimming and J lost 5 bases; unmatched junction nucleotides: 12. Germline CDR1 SGHNT, CDR2 YYREEE (reference sequence). This CDR3 contains 16 residues. CDR3 in DNA: TGTGCCAGCAGCTCCAGTGGCGGACTAGGAATAGATACGCAGTATTTT. The encoded protein is CASSSSGGLGIDTQYF.

The chain links TRBV9 to TRBJ1-1; D is possibly TRBD1 (5 bases). The CDR3 totals 15 residues. V lost 4 bases and J 5 bases, leaving 18 bases between the germline ends. Germline V gene sequence: CDR1 SGDLS, CDR2 YYNGEE. Here the CDR3 DNA reads TGTGCCAGCAGCCTCGGCGGCAGGGAACCGACTGAAGCTTTCTTT. Translating it yields CASSLGGREPTEAFF. The full variable domain, completed using reference TRBV9 and TRBJ1-1, is DSGVTQTPKHLITATGQRVTLRCSPRSGDLSVYWYQQSLDQGLQFLIQYYNGEERAKGNILERFSAQQFPDLHSELNLSSLELGDSALYFCASSLGGREPTEAFFGQGTRLTVV.

The chain combines TRBV5-6 with TRBJ2-7, with D uncertain. The CDR3 runs 15 residues. Germline V gene lookup returns CDR1 SGHDT and CDR2 YYEEEE. The V end was cut by 4 bases, the J end by 3 bases, with 17 bases between. CDR3 nucleotides: TGTGCCAGCAGCAGAATTGAGACGAGACACTACGAGCAGTACTTC. Translating it yields CASSRIETRHYEQYF.

This chain uses TRBV27 with TRBJ2-7; D not certain. CDR3 length equals 13 residues. V lost 6 bases to trimming and J lost 0 bases, with 9 bases between them. In germline, CDR1 is MNHEY, CDR2 SMNVEV (reference sequence). The CDR3 nucleotides read TGTGCCAGCAGGGCCTGGGGCTCCTACGAGCAGTACTTC. As protein: CASRAWGSYEQYF.

The chain has TRBV7-9 and TRBJ1-2, with a possible D match to TRBD1 (5 bases). Germline CDR1 SEHNR, CDR2 FQNEAQ (reference sequence). The germline V and J ends were trimmed by 6 bases and 7 bases, with 12 bases remaining between them. This CDR3 is built from 12 residues. CDR3 bases: TGTGCCAGCAGTCCGGGGCCCATTGGCTACACCTTC. Protein product: CASSPGPIGYTF. The whole variable domain, filled in from reference TRBV7-9 and TRBJ1-2, reads DTGVSQNPRHKITKRGQNVTFRCDPISEHNRLYWYRQTLGQGPEFLTYFQNEAQLEKSRLLSDRFSAERPKGSFSTLEIQRTEQGDSAMYLCASSPGPIGYTFGSGTRLTVV.

This chain uses TRBV5-1 with TRBJ1-5; no clear D. V shed 4 bases and J shed 0 bases, with 17 bases lying between them. This CDR3 has 17 residues. Germline lookup yields CDR1 SGHRS and CDR2 YFSETQ. The CDR3 spells CASSPGSLLGSNQPQHF. The DNA of the CDR3 is TGCGCCAGCAGCCCGGGTTCTCTGCTCGGTAGCAATCAGCCCCAGCATTTT.

Written as DNA, the CDR3 is TGCGCCAGCAGCTTGGGTCAGGGACAGGGTATGACCGAGCAGTACTTC. Its translation is CASSLGQGQGMTEQYF. The chain is built from TRBV5-1 and TRBJ2-7; 9 bases match TRBD1. V shed 0 bases and J 6 bases; nucleotides not matched to a gene: 10. The CDR3 extends over 16 amino acids. CDR1 SGHRS and CDR2 YFSETQ come from the germline V gene.

The V gene is TRBV7-9, the J gene TRBJ1-4, with no clear D. Trimming removed 1 base from V and 3 bases from J, with 6 bases in between. In germline, CDR1 is SEHNR, CDR2 FQNEAQ (reference sequence). The CDR3 covers 14 residues. CDR3 coding DNA: TGTGCCAGCAGCTTAGGTTTACCTAATGAAAAACTGTTTTTT. Protein: CASSLGLPNEKLFF.

The chain links TRBV5-1 to TRBJ1-4, with a possible D match to TRBD1 (6 bases). Trimming pared 7 bases from V and 2 bases from J, leaving 9 bases between. CDR3 length: 13 amino acids. Germline V gives CDR1 SGHRS, CDR2 YFSETQ. The CDR3 DNA reads TGCGCCAGCTCAGGGGCGACTAATGAAAAACTGTTTTTT. Residues: CASSGATNEKLFF.

Concerning this clone: In the same sample, other DNA sequences code for this CDR3. The chain uses TRBV15 and TRBJ2-5, with 9 bases matching TRBD2. The V gene's germline CDR1 is LNHNV and CDR2 YYDKDF (reference sequence). V gave up 2 bases and J gave up 2 bases; unmatched junction bases: 0. CDR3 length: 14 residues. CDR3 amino acids: CATSRLAGQETQYF. The CDR3 DNA sequence: TGTGCCACCAGCAGACTAGCGGGGCAAGAGACCCAGTACTTC. Together with reference TRBV15 and TRBJ2-5, the CDR3 gives the full variable domain: DAMVIQNPRYQVTQFGKPVTLSCSQTLNHNVMYWYQQKSSQAPKLLFHYYDKDFNNEADTPDNFQSRRPNTSFCFLDIRSPGLGDTAMYLCATSRLAGQETQYFGPGTRLLVL.

V gene TRBV28 combines with J gene TRBJ2-7; 9 bases match TRBD2. V gave up 7 bases and J gave up 0 bases; unmatched junction bases: 10. CDR3 size: 16 residues. CDR1 and CDR2 from the germline V gene are MDHEN and SYDVKM. In DNA form, the CDR3 reads TGTGCCAGCACCTCGGCGGGAGGGGGAAGCTCCTACGAGCAGTACTTC. Protein: CASTSAGGGSSYEQYF.

This chain uses TRBV28 with TRBJ2-7; D is unresolved. The CDR3 sequence is 18 residues long. Germline V gene data show CDR1 as MDHEN and CDR2 as SYDVKM. The V gene lost 5 bases and the J gene lost 5 bases, with 28 bases spanning the gap. CDR3 in amino acids: CASSPIWSGLGPRNEQYF. In DNA, the CDR3 is TGTGCCAGCAGTCCCATATGGTCCGGGCTGGGTCCGAGGAACGAGCAGTACTTC.

This chain connects TRBV3-1 (or the pseudogene TRBV3-2) to TRBJ1-6; no definite D call. The CDR3 is made up of 14 amino acids. CDR1 LGHDT and CDR2 YNNKEL come from the germline V gene (reference sequence). V lost 5 bases to trimming and J lost 11 bases, with 16 bases between them. CDR3 sequence (DNA): TGTGCCAGCAGCTCTCGGGCCCCGCAGGCACCCCTCCACTTT. It is translated as CASSSRAPQAPLHF.

The chain joins TRBV7-2 to TRBJ2-5; D might be TRBD2 (5 bases). CDR3 length: 14 amino acids. The germline V gene has CDR1 SGHTA and CDR2 FQGNSA. Trimming shortened V by 8 bases and J by 7 bases, and 20 bases separated the two germline ends. In DNA, the CDR3 is TGTGCCAGCGGGAGTGGGATCTCCCGATGGACCCAGTACTTC. Translating it yields CASGSGISRWTQYF.

The chain is built from TRBV5-1 and TRBJ2-5, with 9 bases lining up with TRBD2. Germline lookup yields CDR1 SGHRS and CDR2 YFSETQ. The J segment lost 4 bases and the V segment lost 0 bases, leaving 10 bases of the junction unmatched. The CDR3 is 17 residues long. DNA of the CDR3: TGCGCCAGCAGCTTGGACCTTAGCGGGAGTTGGGTAGAGACCCAGTACTTC. Translated: CASSLDLSGSWVETQYF.

The rearrangement joins TRBV18 to TRBJ2-4; D is undetermined. This CDR3 has 15 residues. The germline V and J ends were trimmed by 1 base and 4 bases, with 11 bases remaining between them. Germline CDR1 KGHSH, CDR2 LQKENI. In nucleotides, the CDR3 is TGTGCCAGCTCACCACTCCGGGTTTCGAAAAACATTCAGTACTTC. Its protein is CASSPLRVSKNIQYF.

V and J are TRBV6-5 and TRBJ1-2; 7 nucleotides line up with TRBD1. The CDR3 consists of 13 residues. Germline V gene data show CDR1 as MNHEY and CDR2 as SVGAGI. V lost 6 bases and J lost 9; bases outside the gene matches: 10. The CDR3 region is CASRGGGENSYTF. CDR3 DNA sequence: TGTGCCAGCAGAGGAGGGGGCGAGAATAGCTACACCTTC.

With regard to this clone: Germline is not matched at one junction end, which may reflect a read error. This chain joins TRBV11-2 and TRBJ2-6, with unresolved D. Germline CDR1 is SGHAT and CDR2 is FQNNGV. The CDR3 runs 18 residues. CDR3: CASSPSGGTYSGVNVLTF. For the CDR3, the DNA is TGTGCCAGCAGCCCGAGTGGCGGCACTTACTCTGGGGTCAACGTCCTGACTTTC.

V gene TRBV3-1 (or the pseudogene TRBV3-2) combines with J gene TRBJ1-3, with 7 bases matching TRBD1. This CDR3 is built from 14 residues. V was clipped by 4 bases and J by 3 bases; unmatched bases: 3. Per germline, CDR1 LGHDT and CDR2 YNNKEL (reference sequence). Written as DNA, the CDR3 is TGTGCCAGCAGCCCTCAGGGGGTTGGAAACACCATATATTTT. Protein product: CASSPQGVGNTIYF.

The CDR3 reads CASSLFGGTGQNIQYF. The DNA for the CDR3 is TGTGCCAGCAGCTTATTCGGGGGGACAGGCCAAAACATTCAGTACTTC. The V call is TRBV7-2, the J call TRBJ2-4; tentatively, D is TRBD1 (8 bases). This CDR3 is built from 16 residues. Trimming left V 2 bases short and J 5 bases short, with 16 bases between. Germline-derived CDR1 and CDR2 are SGHTA and FQGNSA.

The V call is TRBV6-5, the J call TRBJ2-2; no clear D. This CDR3 region has 16 residues. V was pared by 0 bases and J by 1 base, with 9 bases between. Looked up from germline, CDR1 is MNHEY and CDR2 is SVGAGI. CDR3 sequence (DNA): TGTGCCAGCAGTTACTCGATCTCAATGAACACCGGGGAGCTGTTTTTT. Translation gives CASSYSISMNTGELFF.

This sequence joins TRBV12-3 or TRBV12-4 and TRBJ2-5, with D uncertain. The CDR3 has 11 amino acids. Trimming pared 1 base from V and 10 bases from J, leaving 7 bases between. The DNA of the CDR3 is TGTGCCAGCAGTTTAGAGGCGTTCCAGTACTTC. It is translated as CASSLEAFQYF.

The sample holds a few counts of this clone. The V gene is TRBV10-1, the J gene TRBJ1-1; D possibly corresponds to TRBD1 (6 bases). From germline, CDR1 is WNHNN and CDR2 SYGVQD (reference sequence). Trimming took off 6 bases at V and 1 base at J, with 18 bases between the two ends. The CDR3 runs 16 residues. The CDR3 sequence: CASSKFRQARNTEAFF. For the CDR3, the DNA is TGCGCCAGCAGCAAGTTTCGACAGGCTAGGAACACTGAAGCTTTCTTT.

This chain links TRBV6-5 with TRBJ2-7; a weak D match, TRBD1 (5 bases). The CDR3 runs to 12 residues. Between the trimmed V and J ends, which lost 10 bases and 0 bases, there was a span of 10 bases. Per germline, CDR1 MNHEY and CDR2 SVGAGI. In DNA, the CDR3 is TGTGCCACAGGAGACAGCTCCTACGAGCAGTACTTC. Residues: CATGDSSYEQYF.

This chain links TRBV6-5 with TRBJ2-1, with 11 bases fitting TRBD2. J was trimmed by 6 bases and V by 6 bases; bases with no gene match: 4. The CDR3 extends over 14 amino acids. Germline values: CDR1 MNHEY, CDR2 SVGAGI. For the CDR3, the DNA is TGTGCCAGCAGGGTAGCGGGAGGGCCCAATGAGCAGTTCTTC. Translated, it gives CASRVAGGPNEQFF.

The chain combines TRBV25-1 with TRBJ2-6; 12 bases fit TRBD1. CDR1 and CDR2 from the germline V gene are MGHDK and SYGVNS. This CDR3 is 17 amino acids long. Germline trimming cut 11 bases from V and 0 bases from J; bases unmatched to any gene: 8. The CDR3 nucleotides read TGTGCCCTACGCCCGGGACAGGGGGCCTCTGGGGCCAACGTCCTGACTTTC. Translation: CALRPGQGASGANVLTF.

The rearrangement uses TRBV5-1 and TRBJ1-3; D is unresolved. The CDR3 runs 14 residues. Germline V gene data show CDR1 as SGHRS and CDR2 as YFSETQ. Deletions cut 4 bases from V and 1 base from J, with 9 bases between. The CDR3 sequence is CASSVESSGNTIYF. The CDR3, as DNA: TGCGCCAGCAGCGTAGAGAGTTCTGGAAACACCATATATTTT.